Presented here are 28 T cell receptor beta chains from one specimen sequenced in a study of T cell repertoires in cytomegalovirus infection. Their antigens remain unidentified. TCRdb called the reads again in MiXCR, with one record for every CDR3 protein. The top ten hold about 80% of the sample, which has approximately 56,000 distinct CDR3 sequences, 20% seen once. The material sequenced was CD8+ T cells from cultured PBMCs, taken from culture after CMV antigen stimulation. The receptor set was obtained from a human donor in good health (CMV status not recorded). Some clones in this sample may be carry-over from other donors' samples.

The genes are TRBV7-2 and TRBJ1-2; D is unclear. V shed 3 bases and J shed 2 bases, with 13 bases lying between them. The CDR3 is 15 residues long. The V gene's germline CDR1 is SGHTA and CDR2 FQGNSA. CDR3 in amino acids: CASSFIGSTNYGYTF. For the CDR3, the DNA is TGTGCCAGCAGCTTTATCGGGTCGACGAACTATGGCTACACCTTC.

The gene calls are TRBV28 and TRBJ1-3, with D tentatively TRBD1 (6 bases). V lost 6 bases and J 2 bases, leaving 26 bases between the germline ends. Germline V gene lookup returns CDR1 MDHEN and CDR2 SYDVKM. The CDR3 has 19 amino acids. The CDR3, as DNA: TGTGCCAGCAGCCCCTACGTCGACTGGGGGACAAGGGCTGGAAACACCATATATTTT. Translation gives CASSPYVDWGTRAGNTIYF.

CDR3 residues: CSALRPGSAEAFF. The CDR3 DNA reads TGCAGTGCATTACGCCCGGGGAGCGCTGAAGCTTTCTTT. The rearrangement joins TRBV20-1 to TRBJ1-1; unclear D gene. The germline V gene has CDR1 DFQATT and CDR2 SNEGSKA (reference sequence). The CDR3 runs to 13 residues. Trimming removed 6 bases from V and 6 bases from J, with 17 bases in between.

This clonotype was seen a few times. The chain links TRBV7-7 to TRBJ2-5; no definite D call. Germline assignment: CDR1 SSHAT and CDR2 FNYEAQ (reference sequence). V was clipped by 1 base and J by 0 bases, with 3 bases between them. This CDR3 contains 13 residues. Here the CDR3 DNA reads TGTGCCAGCAGCTTAGGCTACCAAGAGACCCAGTACTTC. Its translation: CASSLGYQETQYF.

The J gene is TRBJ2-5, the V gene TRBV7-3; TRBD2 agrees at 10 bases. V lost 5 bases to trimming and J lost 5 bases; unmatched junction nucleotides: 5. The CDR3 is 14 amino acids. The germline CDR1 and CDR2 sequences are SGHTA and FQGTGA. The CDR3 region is CASSRSGGAETQYF. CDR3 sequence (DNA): TGTGCCAGCAGCAGAAGCGGGGGGGCTGAGACCCAGTACTTC. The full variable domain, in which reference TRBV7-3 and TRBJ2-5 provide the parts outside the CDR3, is GAGVSQTPSNKVTEKGKYVELRCDPISGHTALYWYRQSLGQGPEFLIYFQGTGAADDSGLPNDRFFAVRPEGSVSTLKIQRTERGDSAVYLCASSRSGGAETQYFGPGTRLLVL.

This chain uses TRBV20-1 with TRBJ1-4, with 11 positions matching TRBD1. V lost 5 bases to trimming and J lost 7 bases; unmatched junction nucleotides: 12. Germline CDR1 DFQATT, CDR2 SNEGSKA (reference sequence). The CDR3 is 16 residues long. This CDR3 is CSARPAGTGGGEKLFF. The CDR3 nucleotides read TGCAGTGCTCGCCCCGCGGGGACAGGGGGGGGTGAAAAACTGTTTTTT.

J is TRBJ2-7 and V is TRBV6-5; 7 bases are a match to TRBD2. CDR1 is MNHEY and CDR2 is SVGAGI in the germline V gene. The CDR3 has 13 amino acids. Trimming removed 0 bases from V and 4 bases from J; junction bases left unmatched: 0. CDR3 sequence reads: CASSYSRGYEQYF. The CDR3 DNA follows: TGTGCCAGCAGTTACTCGCGGGGGTACGAGCAGTACTTC.

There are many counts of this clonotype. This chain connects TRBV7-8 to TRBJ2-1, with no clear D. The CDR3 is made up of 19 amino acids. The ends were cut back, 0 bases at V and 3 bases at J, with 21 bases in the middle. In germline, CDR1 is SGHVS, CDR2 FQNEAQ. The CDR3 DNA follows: TGTGCCAGCAGCTTAGCGGAAGTATTAAGTGGCGGTATCTACAATGAGCAGTTCTTC. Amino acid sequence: CASSLAEVLSGGIYNEQFF.

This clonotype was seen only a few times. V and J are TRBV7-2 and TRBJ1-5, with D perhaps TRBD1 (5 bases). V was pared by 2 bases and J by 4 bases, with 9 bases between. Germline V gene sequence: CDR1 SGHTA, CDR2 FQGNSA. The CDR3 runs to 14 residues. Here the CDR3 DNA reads TGTGCCAGCAGCTTATACGGGGCTAATCAGCCCCAGCATTTT. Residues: CASSLYGANQPQHF.

The CDR3 DNA sequence: TGTGCCAGCAGACCGGACAGGGGGTTGTACGAGCAGTACTTC. It encodes CASRPDRGLYEQYF. The V gene is TRBV27, the J gene TRBJ2-7; 10 bases map to TRBD1. J was trimmed by 4 bases and V by 6 bases; bases with no gene match: 6. Germline values: CDR1 MNHEY, CDR2 SMNVEV (reference sequence). The CDR3 consists of 14 residues.

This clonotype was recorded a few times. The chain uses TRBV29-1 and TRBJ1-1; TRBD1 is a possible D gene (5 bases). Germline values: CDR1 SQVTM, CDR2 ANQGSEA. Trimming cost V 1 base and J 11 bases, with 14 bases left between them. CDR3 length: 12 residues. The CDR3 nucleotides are TGCAGCGTTGAAGGTCCCCAGGGATTCGCTTTCTTT. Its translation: CSVEGPQGFAFF.

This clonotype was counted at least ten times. The CDR3 nucleotides read TGTGCCAGCAGCTCACACTTGGATTATGGCTACACCTTC. It translates to CASSSHLDYGYTF. The gene calls are TRBV7-8 and TRBJ1-2; D not resolved. The ends were cut back, 4 bases at V and 5 bases at J, with 11 bases in the middle. The CDR3 covers 13 residues. The germline V gene encodes CDR1 SGHVS and CDR2 FQNEAQ.

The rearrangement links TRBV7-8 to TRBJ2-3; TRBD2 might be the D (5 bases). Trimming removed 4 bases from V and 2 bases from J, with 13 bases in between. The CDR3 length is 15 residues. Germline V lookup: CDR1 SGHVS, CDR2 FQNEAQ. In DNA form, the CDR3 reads TGTGCCAGCAGCTCCTCCGGGGAGCCCACAGATACGCAGTATTTT. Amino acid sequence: CASSSSGEPTDTQYF.

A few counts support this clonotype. CDR3 bases: TGTGCCAGCAGCTTAGCGACTAGGGGGACTGAAGCTTTCTTT. The encoded protein is CASSLATRGTEAFF. This rearrangement joins TRBV7-8 to TRBJ1-1; D perhaps matches TRBD1 (6 bases). Germline V gene lookup returns CDR1 SGHVS and CDR2 FQNEAQ. V lost 0 bases, J lost 5 bases, and 10 bases lay in between. The CDR3 contains 14 residues.

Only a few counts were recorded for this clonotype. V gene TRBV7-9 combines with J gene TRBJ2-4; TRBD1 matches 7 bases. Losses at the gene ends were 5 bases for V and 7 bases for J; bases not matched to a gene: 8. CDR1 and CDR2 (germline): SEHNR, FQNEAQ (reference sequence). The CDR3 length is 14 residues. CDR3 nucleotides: TGTGCCAGCAGCACGGGACAGCTCCTGAACATTCAGTACTTC. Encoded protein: CASSTGQLLNIQYF.

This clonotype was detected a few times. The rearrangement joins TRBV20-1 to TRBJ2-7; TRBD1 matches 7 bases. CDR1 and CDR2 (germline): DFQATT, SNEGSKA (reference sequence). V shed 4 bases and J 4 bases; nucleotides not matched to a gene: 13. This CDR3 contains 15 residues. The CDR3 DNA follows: TGCAGTGCTAACCAGGGACAGCTGAGGCCTTACGAGCAGTACTTC. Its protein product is CSANQGQLRPYEQYF.

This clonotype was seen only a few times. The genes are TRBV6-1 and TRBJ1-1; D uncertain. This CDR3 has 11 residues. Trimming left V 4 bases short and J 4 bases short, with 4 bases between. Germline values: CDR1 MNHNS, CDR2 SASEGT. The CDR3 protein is CASSVVTEAFF. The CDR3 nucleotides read TGTGCCAGCAGTGTGGTCACTGAAGCTTTCTTT.

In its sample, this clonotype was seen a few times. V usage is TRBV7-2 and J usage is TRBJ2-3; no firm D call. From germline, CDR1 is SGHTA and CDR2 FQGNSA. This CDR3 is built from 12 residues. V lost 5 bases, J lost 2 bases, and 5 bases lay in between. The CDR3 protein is CASSPYTDTQYF. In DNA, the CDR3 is TGTGCCAGCAGCCCGTACACAGATACGCAGTATTTT.

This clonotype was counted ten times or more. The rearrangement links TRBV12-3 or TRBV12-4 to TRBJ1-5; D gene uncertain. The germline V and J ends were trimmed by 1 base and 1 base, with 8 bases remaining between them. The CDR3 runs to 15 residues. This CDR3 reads CASSLGSGSNQPQHF. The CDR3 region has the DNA TGTGCCAGCAGTTTAGGGTCGGGAAGCAATCAGCCCCAGCATTTT.

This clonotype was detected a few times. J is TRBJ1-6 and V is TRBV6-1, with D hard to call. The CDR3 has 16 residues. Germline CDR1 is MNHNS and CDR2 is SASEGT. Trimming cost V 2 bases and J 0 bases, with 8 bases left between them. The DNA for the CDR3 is TGTGCCAGCAGTGAATTAGAGAGCTCCTATAATTCACCCCTCCACTTT. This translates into CASSELESSYNSPLHF.

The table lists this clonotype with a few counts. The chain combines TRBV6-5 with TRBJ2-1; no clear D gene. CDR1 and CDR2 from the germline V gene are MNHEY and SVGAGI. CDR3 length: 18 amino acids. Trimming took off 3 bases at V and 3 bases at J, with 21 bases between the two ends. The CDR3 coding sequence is TGTGCCAGCAGTTATACCGTGGCAGGCCAACGCCTCTACAATGAGCAGTTCTTC. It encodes CASSYTVAGQRLYNEQFF.

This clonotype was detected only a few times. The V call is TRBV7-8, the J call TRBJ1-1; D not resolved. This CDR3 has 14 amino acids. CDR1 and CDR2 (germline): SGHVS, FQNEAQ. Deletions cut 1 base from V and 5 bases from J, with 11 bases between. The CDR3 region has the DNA TGTGCCAGCAGCTTAGACGGGTCGTGGACTGAAGCTTTCTTT. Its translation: CASSLDGSWTEAFF.

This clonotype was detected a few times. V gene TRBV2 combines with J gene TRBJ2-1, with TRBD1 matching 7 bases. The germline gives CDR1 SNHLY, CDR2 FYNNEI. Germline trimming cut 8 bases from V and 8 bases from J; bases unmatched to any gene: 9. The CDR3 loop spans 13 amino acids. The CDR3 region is CASLGTAADEQFF. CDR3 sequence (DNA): TGTGCCAGCCTGGGGACAGCCGCCGATGAGCAGTTCTTC.

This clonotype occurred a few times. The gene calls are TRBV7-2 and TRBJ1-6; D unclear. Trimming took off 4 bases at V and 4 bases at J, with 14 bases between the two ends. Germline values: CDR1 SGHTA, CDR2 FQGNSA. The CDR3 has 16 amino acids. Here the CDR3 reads CASSSGRALYNSPLHF. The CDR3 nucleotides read TGTGCCAGCAGCTCCGGGAGGGCCTTATATAATTCACCCCTCCACTTT.

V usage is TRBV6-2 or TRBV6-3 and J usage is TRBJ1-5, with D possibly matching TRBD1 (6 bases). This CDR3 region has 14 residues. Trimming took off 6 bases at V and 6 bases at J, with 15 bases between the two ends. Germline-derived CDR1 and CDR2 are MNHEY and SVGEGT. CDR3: CASREGGTAQPQHF. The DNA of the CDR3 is TGTGCCAGCAGAGAGGGGGGGACGGCTCAGCCCCAGCATTTT.

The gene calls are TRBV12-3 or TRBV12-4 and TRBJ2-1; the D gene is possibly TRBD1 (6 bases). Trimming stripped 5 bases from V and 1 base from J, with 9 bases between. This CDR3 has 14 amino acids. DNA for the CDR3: TGTGCCAGCAGTCACAGGGCGTCCTACAATGAGCAGTTCTTC. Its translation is CASSHRASYNEQFF.

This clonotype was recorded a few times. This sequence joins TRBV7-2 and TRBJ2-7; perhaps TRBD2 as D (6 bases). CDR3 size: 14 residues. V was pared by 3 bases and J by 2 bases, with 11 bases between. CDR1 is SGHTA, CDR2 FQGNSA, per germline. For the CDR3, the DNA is TGTGCCAGCAGCTTCCCGGGACTTACCTACGAGCAGTACTTC. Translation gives CASSFPGLTYEQYF.

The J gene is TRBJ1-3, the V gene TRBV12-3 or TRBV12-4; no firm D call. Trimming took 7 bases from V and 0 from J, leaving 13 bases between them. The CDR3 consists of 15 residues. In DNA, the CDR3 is TGTGCCAGCACCTCATTTGGTGCCTCTGGAAACACCATATATTTT. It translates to CASTSFGASGNTIYF.